The clone carrying this T cell receptor beta chain was observed many times. What it recognizes is unknown. These data originate in a study of tumor-infiltrating lymphocytes in primary liver carcinoma. Alongside blood RNA obtained from unsorted whole blood, germline DNA was also extracted. The germline V gene encodes CDR1 SGHAT and CDR2 FQDESV (reference sequence). There are 14 residues in the CDR3. With 1 base clipped from V and 7 bases from J, the junction kept 6 bases outside the gene matches. Study-wide results and limits: Blood's top-250-clone fraction was significantly lower than that of tumors (p = 0.039).

Starting material of roughly 550 ng total RNA yielded TCR beta cDNA via a constant-region primer. Three-round nested multiplex PCR performed with slightly modified ARM-PCR produced the TCR beta libraries. In the first two PCR rounds, TRBV1-TRBV30 forward primers were paired with a C-beta reverse primer, and each round lasted about 10 cycles. MiXCR, run by TCRdb on the multiplex PCR reads, gives a single entry per CDR3 protein. The sample yields about 200,000 distinct CDR3 sequences, roughly 61% seen once. This clonotype originated in a woman aged 60-75 years with primary liver carcinoma and hepatitis B virus infection. This chain joins TRBV11-1 and TRBJ1-2; TRBD1 aligns across 7 bases. Sequenced: peripheral blood. The CDR3 is CASSLDTGEFGYTF. DNA for the CDR3: TGTGCCAGCAGCTTAGATACAGGGGAATTTGGCTACACCTTC.